This T cell receptor beta chain was sequenced for a study of CD8+ T cells in alopecia areata. This clone has just a few counts. The sequencing template was cDNA reverse transcribed from extracted RNA. The repertoire was sequenced with immunoSEQ multiplex PCR; TCRdb's copy has only in-frame clones and lacks some. This sample has about 64,000 clones, with 40% to 55% found just once. CDR1 and CDR2 (germline): SGHRS, YFSETQ. CDR3 size: 15 residues. V was clipped by 6 bases and J by 5 bases, with 18 bases between them. Treatment denoted: oral pan-JAK inhibitor, 5-10 mg twice daily. This rearrangement joins TRBV5-1 to TRBJ2-1, with D perhaps given as TRBD1 or TRBD2 (6 bases each). This TCR came from a human donor with alopecia areata. The sequenced sample was CD8+ T cells sorted from blood, obtained at approximately week 37, from a patient treated with tofacitinib. The CDR3 DNA sequence: TGCGCCAGCACCCCGTGGGGGGCTATGGACAATGAGCAGTTCTTC. Protein sequence: CASTPWGAMDNEQFF. Full variable domain (outside the CDR3, taken from reference TRBV5-1 and TRBJ2-1): KAGVTQTPRYLIKTRGQQVTLSCSPISGHRSVSWYQQTPGQGLQFLFEYFSETQRNKGNFPGRFSGRQFSNSRSEMNVSTLELGDSALYLCASTPWGAMDNEQFFGPGTRLTVL.